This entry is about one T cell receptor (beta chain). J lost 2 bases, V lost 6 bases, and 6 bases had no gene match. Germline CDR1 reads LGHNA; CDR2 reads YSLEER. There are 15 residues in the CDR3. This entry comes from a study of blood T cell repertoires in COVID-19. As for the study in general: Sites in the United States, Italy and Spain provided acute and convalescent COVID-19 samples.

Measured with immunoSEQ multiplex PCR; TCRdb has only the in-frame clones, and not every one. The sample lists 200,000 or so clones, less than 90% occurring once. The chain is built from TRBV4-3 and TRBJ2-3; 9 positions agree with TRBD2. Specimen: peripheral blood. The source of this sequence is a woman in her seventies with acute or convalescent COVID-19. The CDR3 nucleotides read TGCGCCAGCAGTGGCGGGAGGGCCGACACAGATACGCAGTATTTT. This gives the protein CASSGGRADTDTQYF.